This T cell receptor beta chain derives from a study of OX40 agonist ivuxolimab in advanced cancers. For the study at large: Earlier treatment with anti-PD-1, anti-PD-L1 or anti-CTLA-4 was permitted, and under 50% had received some.

General study results and limits: In CD8+ T cells, expanded clones were on average more numerous than in CD4+. Those patients achieving a partial response at 0.1-3.0 mg/kg showed among the lowest clonal expansion. Nonresponders, in some cases, also had low normalized T-cell clonal expansion.

The method was immunoSEQ multiplex PCR; TCRdb's version includes in-frame clones alone and lacks a portion of them. In the table there are about 69,000 clones, around 90% of which are singletons. Concerning this clone itself: What it binds is not known.

This TCR was recovered from an adult with an advanced solid tumor such as melanoma, head and neck, liver or kidney cancer. The source was CD4+ or CD8+ T cells sorted from blood, collected in a trial of the OX40 agonist ivuxolimab.

CDR3 nucleotide sequence: TGTGCCAGCAGCTTAAGCGGACAGGGGGCCTACGAGCAGTACTTC. Its protein is CASSLSGQGAYEQYF. The V and J genes are TRBV7-2 and TRBJ2-7, with 10 bases aligning to TRBD1. The CDR3 spans 15 residues. Looked up from germline, CDR1 is SGHTA and CDR2 is FQGNSA. The V segment lost 2 bases and the J segment 2 bases; nucleotides outside the gene matches: 3.